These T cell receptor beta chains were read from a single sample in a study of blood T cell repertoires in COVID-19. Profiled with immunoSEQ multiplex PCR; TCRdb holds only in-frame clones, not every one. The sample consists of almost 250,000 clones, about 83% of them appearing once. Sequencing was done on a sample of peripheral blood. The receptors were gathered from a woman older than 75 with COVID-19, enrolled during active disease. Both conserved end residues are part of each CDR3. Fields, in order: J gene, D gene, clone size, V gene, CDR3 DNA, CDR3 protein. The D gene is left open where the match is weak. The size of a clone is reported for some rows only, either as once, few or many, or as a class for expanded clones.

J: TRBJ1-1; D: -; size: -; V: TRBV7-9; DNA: TGTGCCAGCAGCTACCAGGATGGGCCTGAAGCTTTCTTT; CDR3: CASSYQDGPEAFF
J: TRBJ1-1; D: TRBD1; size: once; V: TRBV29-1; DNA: TGCAGCGCTGCGACAGGGGTGGGCACTGAAGCTTTCTTT; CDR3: CSAATGVGTEAFF
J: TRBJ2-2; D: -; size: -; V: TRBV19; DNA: TGTGCCAGTAAGGAGGGAAGGACCGGGGAGCTGTTTTTT; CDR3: CASKEGRTGELFF
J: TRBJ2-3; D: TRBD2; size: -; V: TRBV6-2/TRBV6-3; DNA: TGTGCCAGCAGCCGTCCTAGCGGGGGGGCAACAGATACGCAGTATTTT; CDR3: CASSRPSGGATDTQYF
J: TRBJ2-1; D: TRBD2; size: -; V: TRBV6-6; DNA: TGTGCCAGCAGTCTAGCGGGGGGGATCGATGAGCAGTTCTTC; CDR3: CASSLAGGIDEQFF
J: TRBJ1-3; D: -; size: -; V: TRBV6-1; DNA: TGTGCCAGCAGTGCGACAGAAGCCGTATCTGGAAACACCATATATTTT; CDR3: CASSATEAVSGNTIYF
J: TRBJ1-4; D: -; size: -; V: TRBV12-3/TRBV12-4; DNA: TGTGCCAGCAGTTTGGGGCCGGTGGGGAAACTGTTTTTT; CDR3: CASSLGPVGKLFF
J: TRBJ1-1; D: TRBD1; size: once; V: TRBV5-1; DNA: TGCGCCAGCAGCCCAACAGGGGAAGAGGGGTTCTTGAACACTGAAGCTTTCTTT; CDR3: CASSPTGEEGFLNTEAFF
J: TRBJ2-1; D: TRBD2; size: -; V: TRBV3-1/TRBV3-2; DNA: TGTGCCAGCAGCCAAGGACTAGCGGGGGGCGGGGAGTTCTTC; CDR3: CASSQGLAGGGEFF
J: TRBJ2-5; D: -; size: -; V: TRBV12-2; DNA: TGTGCAAGTCGCTTAGCCTTTCTCCTTAACTCCGGGACAGGGGGCTCGGAGACCCAGTACTTC; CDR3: CASRLAFLLNSGTGGSETQYF
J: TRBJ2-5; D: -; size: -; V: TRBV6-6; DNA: TGTGCCAGCAGTTACCCGGGTGCGCTGTACCAAGAGACCCAGTACTTC; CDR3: CASSYPGALYQETQYF
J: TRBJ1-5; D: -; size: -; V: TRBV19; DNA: TGTGCCAGTAGTGACAGGAGCAGCAATCAGCCCCAGCATTTT; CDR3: CASSDRSSNQPQHF